This TCR beta chain was recovered during a study of blood T cells in healthy people across ages. Trimming cost V 5 bases and J 6 bases; bases outside gene matches: 8. The CDR3 is 16 residues long. Looked up from germline, CDR1 is MDHEN and CDR2 is SYDVKM. This clonotype was counted between two and nine times. Through a sample-barcoded 5' primer and a J-beta primer mix, a second PCR was run for 7 to 11 cycles. TCRdb fed the 5' RACE reads into MiXCR, producing one record per CDR3 protein. Of roughly 800,000 distinct CDR3 sequences listed, 58% are singletons. Sequenced material: blood. This TCR was sampled from a man in his thirties or forties in good health. This sequence joins TRBV28 and TRBJ2-1, with 12 bases lining up with TRBD2. This chain's CDR3 is CASSSGLAGYPNEQFF. For the CDR3, the DNA is TGTGCCAGCAGTAGTGGACTAGCGGGATATCCCAATGAGCAGTTCTTC.